The subject of this entry is one T cell receptor beta chain. These data belong to a study of cytomegalovirus exposure and HLA in healthy donors. With 60 Vbeta and 13 Jbeta primers, the PCR was carried out. Profiling relied on immunoSEQ multiplex PCR, and the TCRdb table lists in-frame clones only, not all of them. The table shows 110,000 or so clones, with over 75% occurring only once. Germline V gene lookup returns CDR1 LNHDA and CDR2 SQIVND (reference sequence). The CDR3 is made up of 13 amino acids. V lost 6 bases and J 6 bases, leaving 14 bases between the germline ends. Sequenced material: PBMCs. V and J are TRBV19 and TRBJ1-1; D possibly corresponds to TRBD1 (5 bases). The source of this sequence is a woman aged 18 to 35 in good health and CMV-seronegative. For the CDR3, the DNA is TGTGCCAGTAGGGGGCTAGGGAATCCTGAAGCTTTCTTT. Translating gives CASRGLGNPEAFF.